Listed below are T cell receptor beta chains from one sample, sequenced in a study of blood T cell repertoires in COVID-19. Clones were sequenced by immunoSEQ multiplex PCR, and TCRdb holds only the in-frame ones, with some missing. This table holds approximately 160,000 clones, approximately 75% found once. Material for sequencing was peripheral blood. These receptors all stem from a human donor in a cohort sampled during active COVID-19. Each CDR3 is given with its conserved first and last residue. D genes are given only for firm matches. The size of a clone is reported for some rows only, either as once, few or many, or as a class for expanded clones.

J gene: TRBJ2-7; V gene: TRBV15; clone size: once; D gene: TRBD2; CDR3 DNA: TGTGCCACCAGCTCCCGTACCCGAACTAGCGGGGCCTTCTCCTACGAGCAGTACTTC; CDR3 protein: CATSSRTRTSGAFSYEQYF
J gene: TRBJ2-2; V gene: TRBV6-5; clone size: NA; D gene: TRBD2; CDR3 DNA: TGTGCCAGCGGGGTAGCGGGAGGCACCGGGGAGCTGTTTTTT; CDR3 protein: CASGVAGGTGELFF
J gene: TRBJ2-5; V gene: TRBV7-9; clone size: NA; D gene: TRBD1; CDR3 DNA: TGTGCCAGCAGGACTACGACCGGGACAGGGAGTCGGGAGACCCAGTACTTC; CDR3 protein: CASRTTTGTGSRETQYF
J gene: TRBJ1-1; V gene: TRBV5-1; clone size: NA; D gene: TRBD1; CDR3 DNA: TGCGCCAGCAGCTTGGACAGGGGGATACCTGAAGCTTTCTTT; CDR3 protein: CASSLDRGIPEAFF
J gene: TRBJ1-1; V gene: TRBV19; clone size: few; D gene: NA; CDR3 DNA: TGTGCCAGTAGTATTCCAGGGAAGAACACTGAAGCTTTCTTT; CDR3 protein: CASSIPGKNTEAFF
J gene: TRBJ2-1; V gene: TRBV3-1/TRBV3-2; clone size: NA; D gene: TRBD2; CDR3 DNA: TGTGCCAGCAGCTCATTAGCGGGGGTTAAGGGCAATGAGCAGTTCTTC; CDR3 protein: CASSSLAGVKGNEQFF
J gene: TRBJ2-1; V gene: TRBV6-5; clone size: once; D gene: TRBD1; CDR3 DNA: TGTGCCAGCAGATGGACAGGGACTGATGAGCAGTTCTTC; CDR3 protein: CASRWTGTDEQFF
J gene: TRBJ1-1; V gene: TRBV9; clone size: few; D gene: NA; CDR3 DNA: TGTGCCAGCAGCGTAGGTGGTCGGGTCACTGAAGCTTTCTTT; CDR3 protein: CASSVGGRVTEAFF
J gene: TRBJ2-3; V gene: TRBV9; clone size: NA; D gene: NA; CDR3 DNA: TGTGCCAGCAGCGTAGATCTTCCGGTCGGCACAGATACGCAGTATTTT; CDR3 protein: CASSVDLPVGTDTQYF
J gene: TRBJ2-3; V gene: TRBV7-8; clone size: NA; D gene: TRBD1; CDR3 DNA: TGTGCCAGCAGCTCCCCGGGACAGTACACAGATACGCAGTATTTT; CDR3 protein: CASSSPGQYTDTQYF
J gene: TRBJ2-7; V gene: TRBV6-5; clone size: NA; D gene: NA; CDR3 DNA: TGTGCCAGCCAGACAGCTACTACCTACGAGCAGTACTTC; CDR3 protein: CASQTATTYEQYF
J gene: TRBJ1-5; V gene: TRBV6-6; clone size: NA; D gene: TRBD1; CDR3 DNA: TGTGCCAGCAGCTCAAATGCCGGGACAGGGACCTTAAGTTGGCGTCAGCCCCAGCATTTT; CDR3 protein: CASSSNAGTGTLSWRQPQHF
J gene: TRBJ2-7; V gene: TRBV28; clone size: NA; D gene: NA; CDR3 DNA: TGTGCCAGCAGATCCCGACAGGCCGGGCTCTACGAGCAGTACTTC; CDR3 protein: CASRSRQAGLYEQYF
J gene: TRBJ1-6; V gene: TRBV28; clone size: NA; D gene: TRBD1; CDR3 DNA: TGTGCCAGCAGTTTACCAGGGGGCGTCGGTTCACCCCTCCACTTT; CDR3 protein: CASSLPGGVGSPLHF
J gene: TRBJ2-7; V gene: TRBV12-3/TRBV12-4; clone size: NA; D gene: TRBD2; CDR3 DNA: TGTGCCAGCAGTTCTAGCGGGCTCTACGAGCAGTACTTC; CDR3 protein: CASSSSGLYEQYF
J gene: TRBJ2-3; V gene: TRBV27; clone size: NA; D gene: TRBD2; CDR3 DNA: TGTGCCAGCAGTATAGGACTAGGTCGGGGAGATACGCAGTATTTT; CDR3 protein: CASSIGLGRGDTQYF
J gene: TRBJ2-2; V gene: TRBV11-2; clone size: once; D gene: TRBD1; CDR3 DNA: TGTGCCAGCAGCTTAGGGGACAGGGTCTTGAACACCGGGGAGCTGTTTTTT; CDR3 protein: CASSLGDRVLNTGELFF
J gene: TRBJ2-1; V gene: TRBV7-9; clone size: NA; D gene: NA; CDR3 DNA: TGTGCCAGCAGCTCCCGACAAACCGGCTCCTACAATGAGCAGTTCTTC; CDR3 protein: CASSSRQTGSYNEQFF
J gene: TRBJ2-3; V gene: TRBV27; clone size: NA; D gene: NA; CDR3 DNA: TGTGCCAGCAGTTTGACATTGTCAGATACGCAGTATTTT; CDR3 protein: CASSLTLSDTQYF
J gene: TRBJ1-1; V gene: TRBV6-5; clone size: NA; D gene: NA; CDR3 DNA: TGTGCCAGCGGCGGGTCCAACACTGAAGCTTTCTTT; CDR3 protein: CASGGSNTEAFF
J gene: TRBJ2-1; V gene: TRBV27; clone size: NA; D gene: TRBD2; CDR3 DNA: TGTGCCAGCTCTAGCCCCCAGCGGGGGTTCTACGGGAATGAGCAGTTCTTC; CDR3 protein: CASSSPQRGFYGNEQFF
J gene: TRBJ1-1; V gene: TRBV5-8; clone size: NA; D gene: TRBD1; CDR3 DNA: TGTGCCAGCACCGCCCCAGGGGGCGGTAGTTATACTGAAGCTTTCTTT; CDR3 protein: CASTAPGGGSYTEAFF
J gene: TRBJ2-6; V gene: TRBV7-8; clone size: NA; D gene: NA; CDR3 DNA: TGTGCCAGCAGCTCCTCGTCGGGTTCTGGGGCCAACGTCCTGACTTTC; CDR3 protein: CASSSSSGSGANVLTF
J gene: TRBJ1-2; V gene: TRBV4-3; clone size: NA; D gene: NA; CDR3 DNA: TGCGCCAGCAGCCAAGATCAGGGCAGTTCCTTTTATGGCTACACCTTC; CDR3 protein: CASSQDQGSSFYGYTF
J gene: TRBJ2-3; V gene: TRBV27; clone size: NA; D gene: TRBD2; CDR3 DNA: TGTGCCAGCAGTTTATATGGACTAGGAGTCGAGACAGATACGCAGTATTTT; CDR3 protein: CASSLYGLGVETDTQYF
J gene: TRBJ2-3; V gene: TRBV28; clone size: NA; D gene: NA; CDR3 DNA: TGTGCCCTTGAGGGAAAGTGGGATACGCAGTATTTT; CDR3 protein: CALEGKWDTQYF
J gene: TRBJ1-1; V gene: TRBV7-9; clone size: NA; D gene: NA; CDR3 DNA: TGTGCCAGCAGCTTCCCGGGGAGAGCGTCAGCTTTCTTT; CDR3 protein: CASSFPGRASAFF
J gene: TRBJ2-4; V gene: TRBV5-8; clone size: once; D gene: TRBD2; CDR3 DNA: TGTGCCAGCAGCCCCGGGGGGGTGGACATTCAGTACTTC; CDR3 protein: CASSPGGVDIQYF
J gene: TRBJ2-3; V gene: TRBV28; clone size: few; D gene: TRBD2; CDR3 DNA: TGTGCCAGCAGTCTACCTCGGGGGGGCACAGATACGCAGTATTTT; CDR3 protein: CASSLPRGGTDTQYF
J gene: TRBJ2-2; V gene: TRBV24-1; clone size: once; D gene: TRBD2; CDR3 DNA: TGTGCCACCAGTGACCTGGGACTATCAAACACCGGGGAGCTGTTTTTT; CDR3 protein: CATSDLGLSNTGELFF
J gene: TRBJ2-4; V gene: TRBV2; clone size: NA; D gene: TRBD1; CDR3 DNA: TGTGCCAGCAGTTCTCACAGGGGGCAAGAGGCCAAAAACATTCAGTACTTC; CDR3 protein: CASSSHRGQEAKNIQYF
J gene: TRBJ2-2; V gene: TRBV7-2; clone size: NA; D gene: NA; CDR3 DNA: TGTGCCAGCAGCTTAGCGCTTGGCGGCACCGGGGAGCTGTTTTTT; CDR3 protein: CASSLALGGTGELFF
J gene: TRBJ2-7; V gene: TRBV27; clone size: few; D gene: TRBD1; CDR3 DNA: TGTGCCAGCAGTCCGGGACAGGGCGACGAGCAGTACTTC; CDR3 protein: CASSPGQGDEQYF
J gene: TRBJ2-7; V gene: TRBV3-1/TRBV3-2; clone size: once; D gene: NA; CDR3 DNA: TGTGCCAGCAGCCGTCGCGGTAGCTACGAGCAGTACTTC; CDR3 protein: CASSRRGSYEQYF
J gene: TRBJ1-2; V gene: TRBV30; clone size: NA; D gene: NA; CDR3 DNA: TGTGCCTGGAGGATAGAAAACTATGGCTACACCTTC; CDR3 protein: CAWRIENYGYTF
J gene: TRBJ2-7; V gene: TRBV7-9; clone size: NA; D gene: NA; CDR3 DNA: TGTGCCAGCAGTATAGGGGTTGGGGAGCAGTACTTC; CDR3 protein: CASSIGVGEQYF
J gene: TRBJ2-7; V gene: TRBV27; clone size: NA; D gene: TRBD1; CDR3 DNA: TGTGCCATCAAGGGGACAGGCGGGTCCTACGAGCAGTACTTC; CDR3 protein: CAIKGTGGSYEQYF
J gene: TRBJ2-1; V gene: TRBV21-1; clone size: NA; D gene: NA; CDR3 DNA: TGTGCCAGCAGCAAATTGGCTAGCGGGTGGGCGGAGCAGTTCTTC; CDR3 protein: CASSKLASGWAEQFF
J gene: TRBJ1-5; V gene: TRBV4-1; clone size: NA; D gene: TRBD1; CDR3 DNA: TGCGCCAGCAGTCAAGACATCACAGGGGGAAGATATCAGCCCCAGCATTTT; CDR3 protein: CASSQDITGGRYQPQHF
J gene: TRBJ1-5; V gene: TRBV2; clone size: NA; D gene: TRBD1; CDR3 DNA: TGTGCCAGCACCCGGGACAGGGTGGGGAATCAGCCCCAGCATTTT; CDR3 protein: CASTRDRVGNQPQHF